A single sample gave rise to the 2 T cell receptor beta chains below, sequenced in a study of CD8 T cells in ankylosing spondylitis. The antigens for these receptors are not known. Findings and caveats of the study: Several highly homologous variants made up a TCR beta motif, and this motif appeared characteristic of ankylosing spondylitis blood.

TCRdb used MiXCR to reprocess the 5' RACE reads, holding one entry per CDR3 protein. The table shows about 390,000 distinct CDR3 sequences, with 20% to 25% occurring only once. Sequenced sample: blood, either unsorted or a sorted T cell fraction (not recorded which). Source of these receptors: a male donor with ankylosing spondylitis.

The rearrangement joins TRBV6-1 to TRBJ2-3; 13 bases agree with TRBD2. The V segment lost 6 bases and the J segment 8 bases; nucleotides outside the gene matches: 2. CDR3 size: 13 residues. Per the germline V gene, CDR1 is MNHNS and CDR2 is SASEGT. CDR3 DNA sequence: TGTGCCAGCAGGGGGACTAGCGGGACTACGCAGTATTTT. This sequence encodes CASRGTSGTTQYF.

There are a few counts of this clonotype. This sequence joins TRBV5-4 and TRBJ1-1, with D perhaps matching TRBD1 (5 bases). CDR1 is SGHNT, CDR2 YYREEE, per germline (reference sequence). The CDR3 is 13 amino acids. V gave up 6 bases and J gave up 7 bases, with 16 bases separating them. CDR3 in DNA: TGTGCCAGCACCCCGGCGGGGGTAAGTGAAGCTTTCTTT. This sequence encodes CASTPAGVSEAFF.